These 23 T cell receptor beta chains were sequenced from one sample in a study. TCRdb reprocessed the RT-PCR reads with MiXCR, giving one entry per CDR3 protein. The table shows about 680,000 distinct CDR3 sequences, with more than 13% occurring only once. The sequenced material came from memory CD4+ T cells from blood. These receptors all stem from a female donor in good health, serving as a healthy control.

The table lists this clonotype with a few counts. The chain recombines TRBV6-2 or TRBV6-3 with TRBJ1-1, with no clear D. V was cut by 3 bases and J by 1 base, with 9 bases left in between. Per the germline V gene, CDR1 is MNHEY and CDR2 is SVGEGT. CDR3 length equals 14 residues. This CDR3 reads CASSYNPKNTEAFF. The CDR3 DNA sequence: TGTGCCAGCAGTTATAATCCCAAGAACACTGAAGCTTTCTTT.

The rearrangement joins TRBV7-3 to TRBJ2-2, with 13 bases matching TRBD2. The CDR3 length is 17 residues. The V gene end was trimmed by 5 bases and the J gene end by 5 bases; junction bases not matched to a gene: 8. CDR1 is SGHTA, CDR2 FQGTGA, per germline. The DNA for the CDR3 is TGTGCCAGCAGCCACAGGCGGGGACTAGCGGGGACCGGGGAGCTGTTTTTT. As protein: CASSHRRGLAGTGELFF.

CDR3 in amino acids: CATSRGLDGTNEKLFF. Here the CDR3 DNA reads TGTGCCACCAGCAGAGGATTAGACGGAACTAATGAAAAACTGTTTTTT. The V and J genes are TRBV15 and TRBJ1-4; D not resolved. CDR1 is LNHNV, CDR2 YYDKDF, per germline (reference sequence). The CDR3 totals 16 residues. The V end was cut by 1 base, the J end by 1 base, with 10 bases between.

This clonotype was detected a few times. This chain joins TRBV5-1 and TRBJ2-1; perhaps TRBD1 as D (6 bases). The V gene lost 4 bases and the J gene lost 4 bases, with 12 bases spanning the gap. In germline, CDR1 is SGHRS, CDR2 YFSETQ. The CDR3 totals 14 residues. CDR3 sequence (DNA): TGCGCCAGCAGCACCGGACAGAATTACAATGAGCAGTTCTTC. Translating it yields CASSTGQNYNEQFF.

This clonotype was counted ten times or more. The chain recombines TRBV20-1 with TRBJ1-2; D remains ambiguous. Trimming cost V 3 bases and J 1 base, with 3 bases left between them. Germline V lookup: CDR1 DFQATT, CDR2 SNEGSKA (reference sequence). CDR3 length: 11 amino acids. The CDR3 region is CSARDNYGYTF. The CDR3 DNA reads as TGCAGTGCTAGGGATAACTATGGCTACACCTTC.

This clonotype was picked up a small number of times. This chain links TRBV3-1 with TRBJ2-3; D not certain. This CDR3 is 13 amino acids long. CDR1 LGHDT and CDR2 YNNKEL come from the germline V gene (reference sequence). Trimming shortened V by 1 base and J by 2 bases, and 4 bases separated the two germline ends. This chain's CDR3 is CASSQGNTDTQYF. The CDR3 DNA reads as TGTGCCAGCAGCCAAGGGAACACAGATACGCAGTATTTT.

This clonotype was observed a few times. CDR3 in amino acids: CRSESGSSYNEQFF. The CDR3 bases are TGCAGGTCTGAAAGCGGAAGCTCCTACAATGAGCAGTTCTTC. The chain joins TRBV20-1 to TRBJ2-1, with D possibly being TRBD2 (5 bases). CDR1 DFQATT and CDR2 SNEGSKA come from the germline V gene (reference sequence). CDR3 size: 14 residues.

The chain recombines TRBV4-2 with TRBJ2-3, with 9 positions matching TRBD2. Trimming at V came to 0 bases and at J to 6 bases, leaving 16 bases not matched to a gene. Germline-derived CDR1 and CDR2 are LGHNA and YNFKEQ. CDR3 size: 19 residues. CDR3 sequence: CASSQDYRRLAAQGDTQYF. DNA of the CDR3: TGTGCCAGCAGCCAAGATTATAGGAGACTAGCGGCTCAAGGGGATACGCAGTATTTT.

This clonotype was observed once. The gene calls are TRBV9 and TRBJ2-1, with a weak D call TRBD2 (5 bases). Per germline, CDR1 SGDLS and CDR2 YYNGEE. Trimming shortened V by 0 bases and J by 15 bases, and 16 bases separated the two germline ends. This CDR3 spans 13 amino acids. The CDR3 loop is CASSVDPGLPAFF. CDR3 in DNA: TGTGCCAGCAGCGTAGATCCCGGACTCCCGGCGTTCTTC.

The CDR3 DNA follows: TGCAGTGCTAGAGAAGGGGTAAAGACCCAGTACTTC. It specifies CSAREGVKTQYF. The chain has TRBV20-1 and TRBJ2-5; D may be TRBD1 (5 bases). Trimming left V 0 bases short and J 6 bases short, with 8 bases between. The germline V gene encodes CDR1 DFQATT and CDR2 SNEGSKA (reference sequence). This CDR3 is built from 12 residues.

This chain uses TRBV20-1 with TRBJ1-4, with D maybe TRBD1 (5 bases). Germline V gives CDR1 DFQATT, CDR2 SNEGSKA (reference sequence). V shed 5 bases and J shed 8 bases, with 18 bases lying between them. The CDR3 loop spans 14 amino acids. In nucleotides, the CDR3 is TGCAGTGCTTACGGGACCCAGGGCCCCGAAAAACTGTTTTTT. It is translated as CSAYGTQGPEKLFF.

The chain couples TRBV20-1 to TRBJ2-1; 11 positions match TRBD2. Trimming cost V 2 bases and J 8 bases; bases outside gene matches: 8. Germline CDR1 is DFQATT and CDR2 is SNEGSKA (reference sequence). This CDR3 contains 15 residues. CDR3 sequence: CSARPVAGGTDEQFF. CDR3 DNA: TGCAGTGCTAGACCCGTAGCGGGGGGGACGGATGAGCAGTTCTTC.

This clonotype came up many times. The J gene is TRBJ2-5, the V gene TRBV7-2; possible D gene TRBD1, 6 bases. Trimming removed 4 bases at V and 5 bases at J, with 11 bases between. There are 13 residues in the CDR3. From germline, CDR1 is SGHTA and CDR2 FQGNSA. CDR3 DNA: TGTGCCAGCAGCTCCTCCCAGGGGGAGACCCAGTACTTC. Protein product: CASSSSQGETQYF.

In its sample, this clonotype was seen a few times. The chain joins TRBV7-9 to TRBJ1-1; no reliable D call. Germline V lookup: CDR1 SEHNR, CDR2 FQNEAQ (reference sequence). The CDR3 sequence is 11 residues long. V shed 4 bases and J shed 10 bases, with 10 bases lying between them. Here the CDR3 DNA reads TGTGCCAGCAGCTCGGGTGAGGGAGCTTTCTTT. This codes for CASSSGEGAFF.

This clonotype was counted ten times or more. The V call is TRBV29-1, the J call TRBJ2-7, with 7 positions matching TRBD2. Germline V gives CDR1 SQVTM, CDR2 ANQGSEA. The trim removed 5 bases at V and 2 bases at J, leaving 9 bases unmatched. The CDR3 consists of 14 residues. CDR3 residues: CSVWGAGTAYEQYF. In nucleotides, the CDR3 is TGCAGCGTTTGGGGAGCGGGGACTGCCTACGAGCAGTACTTC.

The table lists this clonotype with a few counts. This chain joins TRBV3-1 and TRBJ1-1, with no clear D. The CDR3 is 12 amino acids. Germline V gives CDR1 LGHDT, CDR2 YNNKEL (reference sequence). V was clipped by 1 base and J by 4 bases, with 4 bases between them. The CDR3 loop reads CASSQVITEAFF. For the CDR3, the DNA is TGTGCCAGCAGCCAAGTAATCACTGAAGCTTTCTTT.

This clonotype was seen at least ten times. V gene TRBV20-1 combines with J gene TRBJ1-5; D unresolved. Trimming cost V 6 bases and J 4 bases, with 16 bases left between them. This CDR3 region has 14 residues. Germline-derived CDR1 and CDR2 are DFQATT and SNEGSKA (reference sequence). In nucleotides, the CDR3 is TGCAGTGCCCTCCGACCCTTCGGGAATCAGCCCCAGCATTTT. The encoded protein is CSALRPFGNQPQHF.

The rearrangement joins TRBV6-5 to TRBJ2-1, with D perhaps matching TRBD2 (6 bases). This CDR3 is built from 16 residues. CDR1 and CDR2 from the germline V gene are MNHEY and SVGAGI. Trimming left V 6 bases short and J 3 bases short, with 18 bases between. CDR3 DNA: TGTGCCAGCAGCCCGACCGGAGCGGGCAGCTACAATGAGCAGTTCTTC. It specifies CASSPTGAGSYNEQFF.

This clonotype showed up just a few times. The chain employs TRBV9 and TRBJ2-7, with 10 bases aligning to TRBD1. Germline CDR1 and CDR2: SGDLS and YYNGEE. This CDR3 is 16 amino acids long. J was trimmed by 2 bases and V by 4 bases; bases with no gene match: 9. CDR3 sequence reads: CASSPRGQGLTYEQYF. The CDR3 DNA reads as TGTGCCAGCAGCCCTCGGGGACAGGGGCTCACCTACGAGCAGTACTTC.

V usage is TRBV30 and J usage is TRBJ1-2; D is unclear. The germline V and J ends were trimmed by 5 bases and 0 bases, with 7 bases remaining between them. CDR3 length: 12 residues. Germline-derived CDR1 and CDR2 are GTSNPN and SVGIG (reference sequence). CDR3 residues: CAWGISNYGYTF. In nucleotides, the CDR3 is TGTGCCTGGGGCATATCTAACTATGGCTACACCTTC.

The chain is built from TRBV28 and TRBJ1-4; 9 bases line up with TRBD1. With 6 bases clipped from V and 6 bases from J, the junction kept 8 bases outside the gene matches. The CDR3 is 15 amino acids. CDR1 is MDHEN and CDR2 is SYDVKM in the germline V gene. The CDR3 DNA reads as TGTGCCAGCAGGACCACAGGGGGCGTTGATGAAAAACTGTTTTTT. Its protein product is CASRTTGGVDEKLFF.

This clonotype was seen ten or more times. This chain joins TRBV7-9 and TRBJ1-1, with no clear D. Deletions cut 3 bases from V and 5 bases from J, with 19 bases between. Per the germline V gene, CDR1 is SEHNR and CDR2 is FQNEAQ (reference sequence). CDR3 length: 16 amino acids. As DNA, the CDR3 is TGTGCCAGCAGCTTGGTGCGGGGATTCGAGGGAACTGAAGCTTTCTTT. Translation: CASSLVRGFEGTEAFF.

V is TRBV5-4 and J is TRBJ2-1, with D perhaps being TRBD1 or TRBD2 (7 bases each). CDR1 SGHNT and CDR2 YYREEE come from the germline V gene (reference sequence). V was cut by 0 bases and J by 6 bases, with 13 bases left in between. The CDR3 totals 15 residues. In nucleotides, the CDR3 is TGTGCCAGCAGCTTGGCGGCCAGGGGGGGCAATGAGCAGTTCTTC. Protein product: CASSLAARGGNEQFF.